A single sample gave rise to the 3 T cell receptor beta chains below, sequenced in a study of blood T cell repertoires in COVID-19 (dated by TCRdb to about 2020). Library construction relied on the immunoSEQ multiplex PCR assay. Sourced from immuneACCESS, this table was stored by TCRdb with only in-frame sequences that have V and J called. A share of the clones is absent; for the studies checked, an unresolved V gene accounts for under half, and the remainder has no known explanation. This sample is represented by roughly 230,000 clones; 84% of them were singletons. The leading ten clones occupy roughly a tenth of the sample. The sequencing input was peripheral blood. The receptor source for this set is a woman of 80 years or more with COVID-19, enrolled during active disease.

This CDR3 is CAISAGGAQETQYF. CDR3 coding DNA: TGTGCCATCAGCGCCGGGGGGGCCCAAGAGACCCAGTACTTC. The J gene is TRBJ2-5, the V gene TRBV10-3, with 8 positions matching TRBD2. The CDR3 is 14 amino acids. Trimming at V came to 6 bases and at J to 1 base, leaving 4 bases not matched to a gene. From germline, CDR1 is ENHRY and CDR2 SYGVKD.

This clone is a singleton in its sample. This chain uses TRBV28 with TRBJ1-4; possible D gene TRBD1, 5 bases. Germline CDR1 reads MDHEN; CDR2 reads SYDVKM. Trimming removed 6 bases from V and 0 bases from J, with 17 bases in between. The CDR3 runs 17 residues. The CDR3 reads CASRLEQGSSTNEKLFF. The CDR3 coding sequence is TGTGCCAGCAGGCTGGAGCAGGGAAGTTCAACTAATGAAAAACTGTTTTTT.

V gene TRBV2 combines with J gene TRBJ1-2; D not resolved. The CDR3 covers 12 residues. V lost 4 bases, J lost 6 bases, and 9 bases lay in between. Germline V CDR1 and CDR2: SNHLY, FYNNEI. CDR3 DNA sequence: TGTGCCAGCAGTGCCCCGGTAGATGGCTACACCTTC. This encodes CASSAPVDGYTF.